A selection of T cell receptor beta chains follows, all from one sample in a study of blood T cell repertoires in COVID-19. Using immunoSEQ multiplex PCR, the repertoire was profiled, and TCRdb retains in-frame clones only, with some absent. The table records about 230,000 clones, 83% of them present only once. The sequenced sample was peripheral blood. The receptor set was obtained from a woman aged 70-85 years with active or convalescent COVID-19. CDR3s include the opening cysteine and the closing phenylalanine or tryptophan. Fields, in order: clone size, V gene, J gene, D gene, CDR3 DNA, CDR3 protein. A D gene is named only where the DNA matches it firmly. Size is omitted from some rows. Given values are once, few, many or a class for expanded clones.

clone_size: -
v_call: TRBV2
j_call: TRBJ1-1
d_call: TRBD1
cdr3_nt: TGTGCCAGCAGCTTACAGGGGCTGAACACTGAAGCTTTCTTT
cdr3_aa: CASSLQGLNTEAFF

clone_size: -
v_call: TRBV4-1
j_call: TRBJ2-3
d_call: TRBD1
cdr3_nt: TGCGCCAGCAGCCAGTACGGACCGGGACAGAGCACAGATACGCAGTATTTT
cdr3_aa: CASSQYGPGQSTDTQYF

clone_size: -
v_call: TRBV7-9
j_call: TRBJ1-2
d_call: TRBD1
cdr3_nt: TGTGCCAGCAGCACATCCGGGACAGGGGTGTCGGGCTACACCTTC
cdr3_aa: CASSTSGTGVSGYTF

clone_size: -
v_call: TRBV29-1
j_call: TRBJ2-2
d_call: TRBD1
cdr3_nt: TGCAGCGCGATTACAGGGGGAGAGACCGGGGAGCTGTTTTTT
cdr3_aa: CSAITGGETGELFF

clone_size: -
v_call: TRBV19
j_call: TRBJ2-1
d_call: TRBD2
cdr3_nt: TGTGCCAGTAGGGAACTAGCGGGAGGCCCCTACAATGAGCAGTTCTTC
cdr3_aa: CASRELAGGPYNEQFF

clone_size: -
v_call: TRBV5-8
j_call: TRBJ1-1
d_call: -
cdr3_nt: TGTGCCAGCAGCTTGGGGAGCAGCATGAACACTGAAGCTTTCTTT
cdr3_aa: CASSLGSSMNTEAFF

clone_size: -
v_call: TRBV12-3/TRBV12-4
j_call: TRBJ1-2
d_call: -
cdr3_nt: TGTGCCAGCAGTTTCGACAGGCCCTATGGCTACACCTTC
cdr3_aa: CASSFDRPYGYTF

clone_size: -
v_call: TRBV6-5
j_call: TRBJ2-5
d_call: -
cdr3_nt: TGTGCCAGCGGCAACACCCCACATGTTGAGACCCAGTACTTC
cdr3_aa: CASGNTPHVETQYF

clone_size: -
v_call: TRBV12-3/TRBV12-4
j_call: TRBJ1-6
d_call: -
cdr3_nt: TGTGCCAGCAGTTTGGGCGCCCCTAACCTCCACTTT
cdr3_aa: CASSLGAPNLHF

clone_size: -
v_call: TRBV19
j_call: TRBJ2-1
d_call: TRBD1
cdr3_nt: TGTGCCAGTAGTACCGACAGGGATAATGAGCAGTTCTTC
cdr3_aa: CASSTDRDNEQFF

clone_size: -
v_call: TRBV5-4
j_call: TRBJ1-2
d_call: -
cdr3_nt: TGTGCCAGCAGCTTGTACACAGTACAGTATGGCTACACCTTC
cdr3_aa: CASSLYTVQYGYTF

clone_size: few
v_call: TRBV27
j_call: TRBJ1-3
d_call: -
cdr3_nt: TGTGCCAGCAGTTTAGGTACAGCTGGAAACACCATATATTTT
cdr3_aa: CASSLGTAGNTIYF

clone_size: -
v_call: TRBV28
j_call: TRBJ1-1
d_call: TRBD1
cdr3_nt: TGTGCCAGCAGTCTAGGGGGCAGTTACACTGAAGCTTTCTTT
cdr3_aa: CASSLGGSYTEAFF

clone_size: -
v_call: TRBV5-1
j_call: TRBJ1-2
d_call: -
cdr3_nt: TGCGCCAGCAGCTTGGGGTCAGGGCGCTATGGCTACACCTTC
cdr3_aa: CASSLGSGRYGYTF

clone_size: -
v_call: TRBV6-5
j_call: TRBJ1-5
d_call: -
cdr3_nt: TGTGCCAGCAAACAGGGCAACTATCAGCCCCAGCATTTT
cdr3_aa: CASKQGNYQPQHF

clone_size: -
v_call: TRBV4-1
j_call: TRBJ2-3
d_call: TRBD2
cdr3_nt: TGCGCCAGCAGCCAAGATGATCCCGCGGGGGTCCCCACAGATACGCAGTATTTT
cdr3_aa: CASSQDDPAGVPTDTQYF

clone_size: once
v_call: TRBV6-5
j_call: TRBJ1-2
d_call: -
cdr3_nt: TGTGCCAGCATTCCGGGTGGGAACTATGGCTACACCTTC
cdr3_aa: CASIPGGNYGYTF

clone_size: -
v_call: TRBV13
j_call: TRBJ1-1
d_call: TRBD1
cdr3_nt: TGTGCCAGCAGCTTACCCGCCTCAGGGGGCGTCACTGAAGCTTTCTTT
cdr3_aa: CASSLPASGGVTEAFF

clone_size: -
v_call: TRBV7-3
j_call: TRBJ2-1
d_call: -
cdr3_nt: TGTGCCAGCAGCCTAGGTAATGAGCAGTTCTTC
cdr3_aa: CASSLGNEQFF

clone_size: -
v_call: TRBV7-5
j_call: TRBJ2-7
d_call: -
cdr3_nt: TGTGCCAGAAGCTTGCGGCCCCTCTACGAGCAGTACTTC
cdr3_aa: CARSLRPLYEQYF

clone_size: once
v_call: TRBV30
j_call: TRBJ2-7
d_call: -
cdr3_nt: TGTGCCTGGAGTACCGGGACTCCTAACGAGCAGTACTTC
cdr3_aa: CAWSTGTPNEQYF

clone_size: -
v_call: TRBV27
j_call: TRBJ1-6
d_call: -
cdr3_nt: TGTGCCAGCAGTTTCCGGGTCTTGGTTGATTCACCCCTCCACTTT
cdr3_aa: CASSFRVLVDSPLHF

clone_size: -
v_call: TRBV5-1
j_call: TRBJ2-7
d_call: TRBD1
cdr3_nt: TGCGCCAGCAGCCAGGGACAGCTCCAGGCCGAGCAGTACTTC
cdr3_aa: CASSQGQLQAEQYF

clone_size: -
v_call: TRBV20-1
j_call: TRBJ2-5
d_call: -
cdr3_nt: TGCAGTGCTAGTAGCCCCAGGGCTTGGGAGACCCAGTACTTC
cdr3_aa: CSASSPRAWETQYF

clone_size: -
v_call: TRBV6-2/TRBV6-3
j_call: TRBJ1-6
d_call: -
cdr3_nt: TGTGCCAGCAGTTACGAGATTAATTCACCCCTCCACTTT
cdr3_aa: CASSYEINSPLHF

clone_size: -
v_call: TRBV28
j_call: TRBJ1-2
d_call: -
cdr3_nt: TGTGCCAGCAGACTAGGCAGGGGTCTTGACTATGGCTACACCTTC
cdr3_aa: CASRLGRGLDYGYTF

clone_size: -
v_call: TRBV3-1/TRBV3-2
j_call: TRBJ1-2
d_call: TRBD1
cdr3_nt: TGTGCCAGCAGCCTCCTATCTGGCGGGACAGGGGGCTATGGCTACACCTTC
cdr3_aa: CASSLLSGGTGGYGYTF

clone_size: -
v_call: TRBV7-9
j_call: TRBJ2-3
d_call: -
cdr3_nt: TGTGCCAGCAGCCCGACTCGTACAGATACGCAGTATTTT
cdr3_aa: CASSPTRTDTQYF

clone_size: -
v_call: TRBV5-1
j_call: TRBJ1-1
d_call: TRBD1
cdr3_nt: TGCGCCAGCAGCTTGGGGACAGGGAGGAACACTGAAGCTTTCTTT
cdr3_aa: CASSLGTGRNTEAFF

clone_size: -
v_call: TRBV2
j_call: TRBJ1-4
d_call: -
cdr3_nt: TGTGCCAGCAGTGAATACGGGGGTACGGTTGAAAAACTGTTTTTT
cdr3_aa: CASSEYGGTVEKLFF

clone_size: -
v_call: TRBV11-2
j_call: TRBJ2-7
d_call: -
cdr3_nt: TGTGCCAGCAGCGCCGGACGGACAGCATTCTCCTACGAGCAGTACTTC
cdr3_aa: CASSAGRTAFSYEQYF